This TCR beta chain was obtained from a study of tumor and adjacent non-tumor tissue in lung cancer. This sample's RNA came from whole unsorted tissue. For this clonotype: Its antigen is not identified. The junction differs from germline at one of its ends, possibly a read error.

A modified ARM-PCR protocol with three rounds of nested PCR amplified TCRbeta. TCRdb re-called the multiplex PCR reads with MiXCR, one entry per CDR3 protein. This sample has tens of thousands of distinct CDR3 sequences, with about two thirds found just once. Overall study findings and caveats: Higher tumor TCR diversity was associated with shorter survival. Normal lung showed higher cumulative top 100 clone frequency than tumor.

CDR3 size: 18 residues. Germline CDR1 MDHEN, CDR2 SYDVKM. The chain uses TRBV28 and TRBJ2-6; the D gene could be TRBD1 or TRBD2 (5 bases each). Source material: lung tumor tissue. The sequence was obtained from a woman between 70 and 85 years old with non-small cell lung cancer. DNA of the CDR3: TGTGCCAGCAGTCTCTTAGAGGGGCGGCGCTCTGGGGCCAACGTCCCGACCTTC. Translated, it gives CASSLLEGRRSGANVPTF.